These 5 T cell receptor beta chains came from one sample sequenced in a study of T cells in Graves' hyperthyroidism and ophthalmopathy. Amplified regions were TCR beta CDR3 sequences from RNA transcripts. In the first-round RT-PCR of the TCR CDR3, the HTBI primer set was used. A single record per CDR3 protein comes from TCRdb applying MiXCR to the multiplex PCR reads. Of approximately 510,000 distinct CDR3 sequences listed, less than 25% are singletons. Sample: blood. These receptors originate from a man aged 18 to 29 with Graves' hyperthyroidism.

The chain combines TRBV12-3 or TRBV12-4 with TRBJ1-1; 7 positions match TRBD1. The CDR3 runs to 14 residues. V lost 8 bases, J lost 1 base, and 7 bases stayed unmatched. In nucleotides, the CDR3 is TGTGCCAGCGAGCGGACAGGCCCGAACACTGAAGCTTTCTTT. Translation gives CASERTGPNTEAFF.

The CDR3 nucleotides are TGCAGTGCTAGAGCGCTTCTAGCGGGGGGGCCAGACAATGAGCAGTTCTTC. It specifies CSARALLAGGPDNEQFF. This rearrangement joins TRBV20-1 to TRBJ2-1; 12 bases agree with TRBD2. The V gene end was trimmed by 1 base and the J gene end by 5 bases; junction bases not matched to a gene: 9. CDR3 size: 17 residues. From germline, CDR1 is DFQATT and CDR2 SNEGSKA (reference sequence).

This clonotype was counted a few times. The chain employs TRBV11-1 and TRBJ2-7, with 9 bases that match TRBD2. Germline assignment: CDR1 SGHAT and CDR2 FQDESV (reference sequence). CDR3 length: 16 residues. Germline trimming cut 0 bases from V and 5 bases from J; bases unmatched to any gene: 8. CDR3 amino acids: CASSLAGLAGRNEQYF. CDR3 DNA sequence: TGTGCCAGCAGCTTAGCTGGGCTAGCGGGACGTAACGAGCAGTACTTC.

This clonotype showed up just a few times. The chain carries TRBV30 and TRBJ2-7; no definite D call. V lost 1 base and J lost 0, with 7 bases in between. From germline, CDR1 is GTSNPN and CDR2 SVGIG (reference sequence). There are 13 residues in the CDR3. CDR3 residues: CAWSDGNSYEQYF. DNA of the CDR3: TGTGCCTGGAGTGATGGTAACTCCTACGAGCAGTACTTC.

This clonotype was found a few times. J is TRBJ2-5 and V is TRBV7-8; the D gene is possibly TRBD2 (6 bases). Trimming removed 0 bases from V and 7 bases from J, with 18 bases in between. The CDR3 has 16 residues. Per germline, CDR1 SGHVS and CDR2 FQNEAQ. The CDR3 protein is CASSLALGLSVGTQYF. In DNA, the CDR3 is TGTGCCAGCAGCTTAGCCCTGGGACTCAGTGTTGGGACCCAGTACTTC.